The rows below give T cell receptor beta chains drawn from one sample of a study of blood T cell repertoires in COVID-19. Produced via immunoSEQ multiplex PCR; TCRdb's table is partial and in-frame only. The table shows about 92,000 clones, with less than 85% occurring only once. The sequenced sample consisted of peripheral blood. The origin of the receptors is a man aged 80 or over with acute or convalescent COVID-19. The CDR3 runs from the conserved cysteine through the conserved F or W. A D gene is named only where the DNA matches it firmly. Rows may omit the clone size; those that give it use once, few, many or a size class.

len	abundance	d_gene	j_gene	v_gene	CDR3nt	CDR3aa
13	NA	NA	TRBJ1-2	TRBV6-1	TGTGCCAGCAGTGATGAGGTTCGATGGGGCTACACCTTC	CASSDEVRWGYTF
15	NA	TRBD1	TRBJ2-7	TRBV15	TGTGCCACCAGCAGGTCCAGCCGGGACAGGGCCGAGCAGTACTTC	CATSRSSRDRAEQYF
12	NA	NA	TRBJ1-2	TRBV3-1/TRBV3-2	TGTGCCAGCAGCCAAGGAGACTATGGCTACACCTTC	CASSQGDYGYTF
14	NA	TRBD1	TRBJ2-7	TRBV4-1	TGCGCCAGCAGCTCAGGGGGCCCGAACTACGAGCAGTACTTC	CASSSGGPNYEQYF
16	NA	TRBD2	TRBJ2-3	TRBV6-2/TRBV6-3	TGTGCCAGCAGCCGTGTAGCGGGATTGGGCACAGATACGCAGTATTTT	CASSRVAGLGTDTQYF
11	NA	NA	TRBJ1-1	TRBV24-1	TGTGCCACCAGTGAGGGGGCAGGGGCTTTCTTT	CATSEGAGAFF
15	NA	TRBD1	TRBJ2-7	TRBV18	TGTGCCAGCTCCCTAGGGACAGGGGTTCCCATTGAGCAGTACTTC	CASSLGTGVPIEQYF
14	once	TRBD1	TRBJ1-1	TRBV9	TGTGCCAGCAGCGCGACAGGGATGAACACTGAAGCTTTCTTT	CASSATGMNTEAFF
16	NA	TRBD2	TRBJ2-1	TRBV5-1	TGCGCCAGCAGCTCGACTAGCGGGAGACTGGGGAATGAGCAGTTCTTC	CASSSTSGRLGNEQFF
14	NA	NA	TRBJ2-5	TRBV5-1	TGCGCCAGCAGCTCCCCGGGATTCCAAGAGACCCAGTACTTC	CASSSPGFQETQYF
13	NA	NA	TRBJ1-2	TRBV4-2	TGTGCCAGCAGCCAAGGGACAGTGTCTGGCTACACCTTC	CASSQGTVSGYTF
10	NA	NA	TRBJ1-1	TRBV2	TGTGCCAGCATTAGACAGGAAGCTTTCTTT	CASIRQEAFF
14	NA	NA	TRBJ2-3	TRBV5-1	TGCGCCAGCAGCTTGGACGATTTGCGAGATACGCAGTATTTT	CASSLDDLRDTQYF
13	NA	TRBD1	TRBJ2-7	TRBV5-5	TGTGCCAGCAGTGGACAGGGAGATGACGAGCAGTACTTC	CASSGQGDDEQYF
17	once	TRBD1	TRBJ1-1	TRBV25-1	TGTGCCAGCAGTCCTTCGGGACAGGGGTATGTGAACACTGAAGCTTTCTTT	CASSPSGQGYVNTEAFF
16	NA	NA	TRBJ2-3	TRBV6-1	TGTGCCAGCAGTGAATCTTGGGGACTTCCCACAGATACGCAGTATTTT	CASSESWGLPTDTQYF
14	NA	NA	TRBJ2-7	TRBV9	TGTGCCAGCAGCGTAGAAGGGGCCTCTGGAGAGCAGTACTTC	CASSVEGASGEQYF
14	once	TRBD2	TRBJ2-1	TRBV7-3	TGTGCCAGCAGCTTAGGGACTACCTACAATGAGCAGTTCTTC	CASSLGTTYNEQFF
13	NA	NA	TRBJ1-5	TRBV18	TGTGCCAGCTCGCGGGATAGGGATCAGCCCCAGCATTTT	CASSRDRDQPQHF
14	NA	NA	TRBJ1-2	TRBV7-9	TGTGCCAGCGAAAGCAGGAAACAAGGCTATGGCTACACCTTC	CASESRKQGYGYTF
13	few	NA	TRBJ1-3	TRBV11-2	TGTGCCAGCAGCTTACAGGGGGGAAACACCATATATTTT	CASSLQGGNTIYF
16	NA	NA	TRBJ1-1	TRBV15	TGTGCCACCAGCAGAGGCCTCCCGGGAGGGTATTCTGAAGCTTTCTTT	CATSRGLPGGYSEAFF
13	few	NA	TRBJ1-5	TRBV12-3/TRBV12-4	TGTGCCAGCAGTTTAGTGGCCGATCAGCCCCAGCATTTT	CASSLVADQPQHF
15	NA	NA	TRBJ2-2	TRBV27	TGTGCCAGCAGCCGACTCCCACAACACACCGGGGAGCTGTTTTTT	CASSRLPQHTGELFF
17	NA	TRBD2	TRBJ2-3	TRBV6-2/TRBV6-3	TGTGCCAGCAGTTACTCTCCTAGCGGAGCTAGCACAGATACGCAGTATTTT	CASSYSPSGASTDTQYF
14	NA	NA	TRBJ1-2	TRBV5-4	TGTGCCAGCAGCTTGGGCGAGGGAGTCGGTGGCTACACCTTC	CASSLGEGVGGYTF
16	NA	NA	TRBJ1-3	TRBV11-2	TGTGCCAGTTTTGGCAGGGACTCGCCCTCTGGAAACACCATATATTTT	CASFGRDSPSGNTIYF
13	NA	TRBD1	TRBJ1-4	TRBV6-5	TGTGCCAGCCAAATAGGACAGGGCGGAAAACTGTTTTTT	CASQIGQGGKLFF
12	NA	NA	TRBJ1-1	TRBV28	TGTGCCAGCAGTGGCCCCTTTCTTGAAGCTTTCTTT	CASSGPFLEAFF
14	NA	TRBD1	TRBJ1-5	TRBV28	TGTGCCAGCAGTTTCTCGGGACAGGGTCAGCCCCAGCATTTT	CASSFSGQGQPQHF
18	once	TRBD2	TRBJ2-7	TRBV28	TGTGCCAGCAGTTTATTGGGGGGTAGCGGGAGGATCTTTTACGAGCAGTACTTC	CASSLLGGSGRIFYEQYF
15	NA	NA	TRBJ1-4	TRBV19	TGTGCCAGTAGTATTTCGGGACTGGCTAATGAAAAACTGTTTTTT	CASSISGLANEKLFF
16	NA	NA	TRBJ1-2	TRBV7-9	TGTGCCAGCAGTCCAACCCATCCGGGACATAACTATGGCTACACCTTC	CASSPTHPGHNYGYTF
13	NA	NA	TRBJ1-6	TRBV6-6	TGTGCCAGCATAGGGCAGGGGAATTCACCCCTCCACTTT	CASIGQGNSPLHF
11	NA	TRBD2	TRBJ2-1	TRBV28	TGTGCCATCCAGATGGGACTAGTGAAGTTCTTC	CAIQMGLVKFF